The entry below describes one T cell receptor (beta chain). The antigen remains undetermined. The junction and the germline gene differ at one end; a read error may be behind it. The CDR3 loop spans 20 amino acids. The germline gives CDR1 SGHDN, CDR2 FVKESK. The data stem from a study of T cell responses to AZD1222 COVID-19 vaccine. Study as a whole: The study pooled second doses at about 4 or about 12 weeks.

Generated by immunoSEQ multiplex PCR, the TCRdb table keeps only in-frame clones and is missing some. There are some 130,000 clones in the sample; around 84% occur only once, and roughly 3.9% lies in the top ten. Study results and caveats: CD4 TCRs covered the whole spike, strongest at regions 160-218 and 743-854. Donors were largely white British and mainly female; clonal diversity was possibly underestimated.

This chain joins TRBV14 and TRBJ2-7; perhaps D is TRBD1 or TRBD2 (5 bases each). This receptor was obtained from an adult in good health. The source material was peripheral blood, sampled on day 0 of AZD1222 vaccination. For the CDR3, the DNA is TGTGCCAGCAGCCAAAGGGGATTGGGACGGACCTCCGATCTCTCCAACGAGCAGTACTTC. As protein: CASSQRGLGRTSDLSNEQYF. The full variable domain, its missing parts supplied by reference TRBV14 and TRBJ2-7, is EAGVTQFPSHSVIEKGQTVTLRCDPISGHDNLYWYRRVMGKEIKFLLHFVKESKQDESGMPNNRFLAERTGGTYSTLKVQPAELEDSGVYFCASSQRGLGRTSDLSNEQYFGPGTRLTVT.